The 13 T cell receptor beta chains below come from one sample, sequenced in a study of T cells in Graves' hyperthyroidism and ophthalmopathy. The source material, RNA transcripts, was used to amplify TCR beta CDR3 regions. The HTBI primer set drove a first-round RT-PCR of the TCR CDR3. MiXCR, applied by TCRdb to the multiplex PCR reads, yields one record per CDR3 protein. The sample has about 180,000 distinct CDR3 sequences, less than 10% seen once. Sequencing was done on a sample of blood. These receptors came from a young woman with Graves' hyperthyroidism that later progressed to Graves' ophthalmopathy.

Note on this clonotype: A clone one base away is much larger, so this may be a read error. The V gene is TRBV28, the J gene TRBJ2-1; possible D gene TRBD2, 5 bases. The CDR3 is made up of 15 amino acids. Deletions cut 3 bases from V and 0 bases from J, with 9 bases between. The germline CDR1 and CDR2 sequences are MDHEN and SYDVKM. The CDR3 spells CASSFRRYSYNEQFF. CDR3 in DNA: TGTGCCAGCAGTTTTCGGAGGTACTCCTACAATGAGCAGTTCTTC.

This clonotype has at least ten counts. The chain joins TRBV7-9 to TRBJ2-1; TRBD1 aligns across 10 bases. This CDR3 has 15 residues. V lost 4 bases to trimming and J lost 5 bases; unmatched junction nucleotides: 5. Looked up from germline, CDR1 is SEHNR and CDR2 is FQNEAQ (reference sequence). The CDR3 is CASSWTGGPDNEQFF. The DNA for the CDR3 is TGTGCCAGCAGCTGGACAGGGGGTCCGGACAATGAGCAGTTCTTC. Looking up the rest from reference TRBV7-9 and TRBJ2-1 gives the full variable domain: DTGVSQNPRHKITKRGQNVTFRCDPISEHNRLYWYRQTLGQGPEFLTYFQNEAQLEKSRLLSDRFSAERPKGSFSTLEIQRTEQGDSAMYLCASSWTGGPDNEQFFGPGTRLTVL.

This clonotype was recorded at least ten times. The CDR3 here is CASSDTSVSPYEQYF. In DNA, the CDR3 is TGTGCCAGCAGTGATACTAGCGTGAGCCCCTACGAGCAGTACTTC. This sequence joins TRBV6-2 or TRBV6-3 and TRBJ2-7; TRBD2 aligns across 7 bases. J gave up 2 bases and V 5 bases, and 9 bases lay outside the gene matches. In germline, CDR1 is MNHEY, CDR2 SVGEGT. The CDR3 has 15 amino acids.

This clonotype was seen repeatedly, ten times or more. The chain employs TRBV12-3 or TRBV12-4 and TRBJ1-6; D not resolved. V lost 1 base and J 9 bases, leaving 7 bases between the germline ends. CDR3 length: 13 residues. This chain's CDR3 is CASSLGSGSPLHF. The CDR3 DNA follows: TGTGCCAGCAGTTTAGGCTCCGGTTCACCCCTCCACTTT.

Notes on this clonotype: A read error may account for a junction end that differs from germline. The V call is TRBV7-2, the J call TRBJ2-2, with D perhaps being TRBD1 or TRBD2 (6 bases each). Germline lookup yields CDR1 SGHTA and CDR2 FQGNSA. There are 17 residues in the CDR3. CDR3 protein: CGSSQRAPGAAPGELFF. CDR3 nucleotides: TGTGGCAGCAGCCAGCGGGCCCCAGGGGCCGCCCCCGGGGAGCTGTTTTTT.

This clonotype was counted many times. This chain links TRBV29-1 with TRBJ2-5; TRBD2 matches 10 bases. V trimming: 4 bases; J trimming: 4 bases; junction bases outside the gene matches: 6. Germline loops: CDR1 SQVTM, CDR2 ANQGSEA. This CDR3 region has 14 residues. CDR3 nucleotide sequence: TGCAGCGTTGTAGCTAGCGGGGGTTCAGAGACCCAGTACTTC. Translated: CSVVASGGSETQYF.

This clonotype has a count of ten or more. V is TRBV5-8 and J is TRBJ2-7; D is possibly TRBD1 (5 bases). Germline V gene lookup returns CDR1 SGHTS and CDR2 YDEGEE. The CDR3 is 15 amino acids. V was clipped by 0 bases and J by 2 bases, with 12 bases between them. Here the CDR3 reads CASSLEAGPTYEQYF. The CDR3 DNA reads TGTGCCAGCAGCTTGGAAGCAGGGCCGACCTACGAGCAGTACTTC. The variable domain in full, with the rest retrieved from reference TRBV5-8 and TRBJ2-7, is EAGVTQSPTHLIKTRGQQATLRCSPISGHTSVYWYQQALGLGLQFLLWYDEGEERNRGNFPPRFSGRQFPNYSSELNVNALELEDSALYLCASSLEAGPTYEQYFGPGTRLTVT.

The chain uses TRBV5-4 and TRBJ2-1; TRBD2 matches 8 bases. CDR3 length: 14 amino acids. Trimming took 0 bases from V and 7 from J; bases not matched to a gene: 3. Germline assignment: CDR1 SGHNT and CDR2 YYREEE (reference sequence). DNA for the CDR3: TGTGCCAGCAGCTTGGTTCGCGGGGGGAATGAGCAGTTCTTC. It encodes CASSLVRGGNEQFF.

Many counts were recorded for this clonotype. The chain uses TRBV2 and TRBJ2-2; TRBD1 aligns across 9 bases. CDR1 and CDR2 from the germline V gene are SNHLY and FYNNEI. V trimming: 7 bases; J trimming: 4 bases; junction bases outside the gene matches: 10. The CDR3 has 16 residues. The chain's CDR3 is CASMGTGQGGTGELFF. In DNA form, the CDR3 reads TGTGCCAGCATGGGTACGGGACAGGGTGGCACCGGGGAGCTGTTTTTT.

This clonotype was detected many times. The V gene is TRBV28, the J gene TRBJ1-1; D may be TRBD1 (5 bases). Germline V gene sequence: CDR1 MDHEN, CDR2 SYDVKM. CDR3 size: 14 residues. V lost 5 bases, J lost 3 bases, and 13 bases lay in between. The CDR3 DNA reads TGTGCCAGCAGTAACGGACAACGGGACACTGAAGCTTTCTTT. As protein: CASSNGQRDTEAFF.

This clonotype was detected only once. Germline is not matched at one junction end, which may reflect a read error. The chain joins TRBV7-8 to TRBJ2-3; 10 bases align to TRBD2. Germline lookup yields CDR1 SGHVS and CDR2 FQNEAQ. The CDR3 has 17 residues. CDR3 DNA: TGTGCCAGCAGCTTACTGCTAGCGGGGGCATATACAGATACGCAGTATTTC. Protein: CASSLLLAGAYTDTQYF.

This clonotype was picked up many times. The chain couples TRBV12-3 or TRBV12-4 to TRBJ2-1; 7 nucleotides match TRBD2. The CDR3 sequence is 14 residues long. V shed 6 bases and J 4 bases; nucleotides not matched to a gene: 6. CDR3 amino acids: CASSPTSPYNEQFF. For the CDR3, the DNA is TGTGCCAGCAGCCCGACTAGCCCTTACAATGAGCAGTTCTTC.

The rearrangement uses TRBV11-2 and TRBJ2-3, with TRBD2 as a possible D gene (7 bases). Per the germline V gene, CDR1 is SGHAT and CDR2 is FQNNGV. Between the trimmed V and J ends, which lost 5 bases and 0 bases, there was a span of 15 bases. This CDR3 is built from 16 residues. CDR3 nucleotide sequence: TGTGCCAGCAGCCAAGAACCGGGGGGCAGCACAGATACGCAGTATTTT. Protein product: CASSQEPGGSTDTQYF.